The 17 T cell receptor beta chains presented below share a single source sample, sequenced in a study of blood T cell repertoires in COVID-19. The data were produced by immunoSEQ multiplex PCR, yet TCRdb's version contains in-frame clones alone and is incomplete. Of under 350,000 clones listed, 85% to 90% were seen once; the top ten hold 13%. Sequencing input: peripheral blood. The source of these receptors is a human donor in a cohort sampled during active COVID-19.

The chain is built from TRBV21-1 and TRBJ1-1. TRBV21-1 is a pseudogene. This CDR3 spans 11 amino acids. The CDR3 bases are TGTGCCAGAGCCTTTGGCACTGAAGCTTTCTTT. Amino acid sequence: CARAFGTEAFF.

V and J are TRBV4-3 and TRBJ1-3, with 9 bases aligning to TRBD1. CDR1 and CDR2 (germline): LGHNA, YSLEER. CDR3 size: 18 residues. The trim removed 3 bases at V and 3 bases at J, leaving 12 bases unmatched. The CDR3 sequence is CASSQDHIQGASGNTIYF. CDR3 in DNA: TGCGCCAGCAGCCAGGACCATATACAGGGGGCGAGTGGAAACACCATATATTTT.

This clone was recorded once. CDR3 sequence (DNA): TGCGCCAGCAGCTTGCGACAGGGGGACACCGGGGAGCTGTTTTTT. Amino acid sequence: CASSLRQGDTGELFF. The chain has TRBV5-1 and TRBJ2-2; TRBD1 aligns across 9 bases. After removal of 1 base from V and 3 bases from J, the junction contained 1 base not matched to a gene. The CDR3 extends over 15 amino acids. The V gene's germline CDR1 is SGHRS and CDR2 YFSETQ.

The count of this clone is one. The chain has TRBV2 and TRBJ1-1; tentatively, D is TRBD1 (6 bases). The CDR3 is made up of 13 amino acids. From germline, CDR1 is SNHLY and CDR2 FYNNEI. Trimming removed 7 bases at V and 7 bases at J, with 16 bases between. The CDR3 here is CASTNQGGNEAFF. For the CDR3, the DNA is TGTGCCAGCACTAATCAAGGGGGTAATGAAGCTTTCTTT.

CDR3 nucleotide sequence: TGTGCCAGCACTCCAACTAGCGCACCTAGAAACACCGGGGAGCTGTTTTTT. It specifies CASTPTSAPRNTGELFF. This rearrangement joins TRBV5-4 to TRBJ2-2, with 7 bases aligning to TRBD2. CDR1 and CDR2 from the germline V gene are SGHNT and YYREEE (reference sequence). V was pared by 6 bases and J by 2 bases, with 13 bases of the junction left unmatched. This CDR3 spans 17 amino acids. Combining the CDR3 with reference TRBV5-4 and TRBJ2-2 gives the whole variable domain ETGVTQSPTHLIKTRGQQVTLRCSSQSGHNTVSWYQQALGQGPQFIFQYYREEENGRGNFPPRFSGLQFPNYSSELNVNALELDDSALYLCASTPTSAPRNTGELFFGEGSRLTVL.

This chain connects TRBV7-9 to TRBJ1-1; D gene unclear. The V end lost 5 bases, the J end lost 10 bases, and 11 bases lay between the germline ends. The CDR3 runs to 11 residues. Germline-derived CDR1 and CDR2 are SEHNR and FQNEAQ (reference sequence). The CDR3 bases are TGTGCCAGCAGCCCCGGCTCGGGAGCTTTCTTT. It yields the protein CASSPGSGAFF.

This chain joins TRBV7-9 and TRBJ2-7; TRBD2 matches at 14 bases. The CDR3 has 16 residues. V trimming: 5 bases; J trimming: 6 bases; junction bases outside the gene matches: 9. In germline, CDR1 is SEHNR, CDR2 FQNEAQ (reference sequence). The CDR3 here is CASSPTGTSGSAEQYF. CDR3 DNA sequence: TGTGCCAGCAGCCCGACCGGGACTAGCGGGAGTGCCGAGCAGTACTTC.

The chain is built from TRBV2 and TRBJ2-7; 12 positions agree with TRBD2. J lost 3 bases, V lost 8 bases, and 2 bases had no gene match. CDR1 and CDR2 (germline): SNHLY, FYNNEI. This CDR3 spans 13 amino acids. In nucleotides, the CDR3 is TGTGCCAGCTGGACTAGCGGGAACTACGAGCAGTACTTC. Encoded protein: CASWTSGNYEQYF. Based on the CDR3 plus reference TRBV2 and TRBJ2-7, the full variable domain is EPEVTQTPSHQVTQMGQEVILRCVPISNHLYFYWYRQILGQKVEFLVSFYNNEISEKSEIFDDQFSVERPDGSNFTLKIRSTKLEDSAMYFCASWTSGNYEQYFGPGTRLTVT.

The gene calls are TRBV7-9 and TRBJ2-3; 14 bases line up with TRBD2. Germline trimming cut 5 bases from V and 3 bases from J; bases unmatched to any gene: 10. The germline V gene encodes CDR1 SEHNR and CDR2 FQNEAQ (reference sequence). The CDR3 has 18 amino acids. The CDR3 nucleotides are TGTGCCAGCAGCCTACCGGGACTAGCGGGAGTAGGTACAGATACGCAGTATTTT. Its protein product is CASSLPGLAGVGTDTQYF.

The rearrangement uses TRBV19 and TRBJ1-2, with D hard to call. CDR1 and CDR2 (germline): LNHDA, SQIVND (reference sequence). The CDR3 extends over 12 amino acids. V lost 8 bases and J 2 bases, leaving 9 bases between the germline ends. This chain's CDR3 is CASGPANYGYTF. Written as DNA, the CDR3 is TGTGCCAGTGGGCCAGCCAACTATGGCTACACCTTC.

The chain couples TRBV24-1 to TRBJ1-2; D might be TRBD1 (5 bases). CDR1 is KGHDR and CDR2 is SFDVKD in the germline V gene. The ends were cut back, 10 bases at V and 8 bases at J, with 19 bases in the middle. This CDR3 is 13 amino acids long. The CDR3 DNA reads TGTGCCACACAGGACCCCAACGGTTTGGGCTACACCTTC. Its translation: CATQDPNGLGYTF.

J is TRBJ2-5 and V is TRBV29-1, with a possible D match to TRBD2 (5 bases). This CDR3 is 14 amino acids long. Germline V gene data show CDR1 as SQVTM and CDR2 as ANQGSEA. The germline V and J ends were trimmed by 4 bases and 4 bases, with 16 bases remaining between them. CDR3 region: CSVVGMLAGETQYF. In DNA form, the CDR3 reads TGCAGCGTTGTCGGGATGCTGGCGGGAGAGACCCAGTACTTC.

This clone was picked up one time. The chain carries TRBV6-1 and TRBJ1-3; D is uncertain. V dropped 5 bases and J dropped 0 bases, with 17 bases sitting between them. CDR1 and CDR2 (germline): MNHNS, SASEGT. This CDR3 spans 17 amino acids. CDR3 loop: CASSKEGLAASGNTIYF. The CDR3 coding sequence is TGTGCCAGCAGTAAAGAAGGCCTAGCAGCCTCTGGAAACACCATATATTTT.

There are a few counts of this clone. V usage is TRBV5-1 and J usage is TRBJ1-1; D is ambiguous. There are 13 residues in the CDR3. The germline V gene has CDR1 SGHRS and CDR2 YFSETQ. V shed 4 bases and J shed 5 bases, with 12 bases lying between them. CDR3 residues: CASSQLDGTEAFF. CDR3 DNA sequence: TGCGCCAGCAGCCAACTAGATGGTACTGAAGCTTTCTTT.

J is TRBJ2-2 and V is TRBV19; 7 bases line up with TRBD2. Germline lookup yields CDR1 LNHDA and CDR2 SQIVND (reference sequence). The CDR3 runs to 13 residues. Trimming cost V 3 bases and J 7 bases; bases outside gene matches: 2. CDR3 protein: CASSMGGVGELFF. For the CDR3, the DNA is TGTGCCAGTAGTATGGGAGGGGTCGGGGAGCTGTTTTTT.

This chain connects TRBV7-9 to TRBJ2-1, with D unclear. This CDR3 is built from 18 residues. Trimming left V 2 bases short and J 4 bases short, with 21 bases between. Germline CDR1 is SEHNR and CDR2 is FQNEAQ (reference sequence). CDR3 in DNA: TGTGCCAGCAGCTTACTGTCCCCGCGCCGCGGAAAGTACAATGAGCAGTTCTTC. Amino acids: CASSLLSPRRGKYNEQFF. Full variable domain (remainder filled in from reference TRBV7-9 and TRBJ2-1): DTGVSQNPRHKITKRGQNVTFRCDPISEHNRLYWYRQTLGQGPEFLTYFQNEAQLEKSRLLSDRFSAERPKGSFSTLEIQRTEQGDSAMYLCASSLLSPRRGKYNEQFFGPGTRLTVL.

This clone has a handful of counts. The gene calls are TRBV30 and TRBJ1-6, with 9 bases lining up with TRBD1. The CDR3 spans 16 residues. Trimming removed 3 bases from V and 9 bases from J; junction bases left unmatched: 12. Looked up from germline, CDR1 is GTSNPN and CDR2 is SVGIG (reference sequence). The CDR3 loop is CAWRAAGTGSRSPLHF. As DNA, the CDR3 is TGTGCCTGGAGGGCCGCTGGGACAGGGAGTCGTTCACCCCTCCACTTT.